This T cell receptor beta chain came from a study of molecular identifiers for immune sequencing clone quantification (dated by TCRdb to 2017 to 2018). About the investigation overall: In a replicate experiment, RNA from around 20,000 or 100,000 naive CD8 T cells was split into five aliquots, four of which were sequenced. The study was a methods study using CD8 T cells to benchmark molecular-identifier clustering-based TCR repertoire sequencing (MIDCIRS) and TCR RNA copy counting. What the research found in general, with its limitations: When barcode sub-clustering was not used, chimeric consensus sequences inflated TCR diversity, with chimeras reaching as high as 47%. Approximately 2.7 recovered TCR RNA copies per cell were obtained by modeling, versus roughly 9.1 by digital PCR, implying a capture efficiency of 25% to 30%. Even against a background of about a million naive CD8 T cells, spiked-in Jurkat TCR RNA amounting to a single cell's worth was reported to be detectable. In CMV-specific effector cells, over 97% of molecules were held by clones above 20 RNA copies, whereas under 1% of molecules were held by such clones in naive cells. The naive libraries included spiked-in Jurkat TCR RNA (10 copies' worth), and this RNA is not part of the donor repertoire. Highly expanded clone sizes could be underestimated if identical TCR molecules share a barcode.

The CDR3 measures 19 amino acids from cysteine to phenylalanine. Of all the DNA, just the CDR3 is kept, 57 bases in frame from base 1. The germline V and J ends show losses of 5 bases and 1 base respectively, and no gene match explains 9 bases of the junction. For CDR1 and CDR2, the germline V gene lists MDHEN and SYDVKM. Libraries were constructed by PCR. The reads were generated on an Illumina HiSeq 4000. Preparation of bulk TCR libraries followed a previously described approach, with the TCR primers listed in Table S5. The Qiagen AllPrep DNA/RNA kit was used to purify total RNA. Before analysis, reads from multiple sequencing runs of one library were combined. As for how the authors treated the data: Reads were retained only if the reads had an exact TCR constant sequence, and the retained reads were trimmed to 150 nt and grouped according to their 12-nt molecular barcodes. Reads within each barcode group were sub-clustered using a 15% Levenshtein threshold, and quality-weighted consensus sequences were constructed for each RNA molecule. Non-functional sequences were discarded, and so were lower-count sequences lying one edit away from another sequence. On the basis of fitting two negative binomial distributions, barcode sub-clusters with fewer than 20% of the maximum read count were discarded. TCRdb reanalyzed the raw reads on its own, using fastp at Q25 for trimming and MiXCR for clone calling, and kept in-frame beta chains. CDR3 protein sequences are deduplicated, and each keeps its most common genes and DNA. TCRdb's processing, not the study's, gives the V and J calls here. This sample holds tens of thousands of distinct CDR3 sequences; 15% to 20% were observed only once. The ten largest make up 0.9% to 1.2% of the sample.

Libraries of naive CD8 T cells were built from approximately 20,000 to 1,000,000 sorted cells, with 10%, 30% or 50% of the purified RNA used. Naive CD8 T cells were FACS-sorted as CD8+CD4-CCR7+CD45RA+ on a BD FACSAria II into RLT Plus buffer. To test detection sensitivity, Jurkat RNA equivalent to more than 9 TCR copies was spiked into samples of roughly 18,000-1,000,000 naive CD8 T cells. Enrichment of CD8 T cells was done with RosetteSep CD8+ T Cell Enrichment Cocktail plus Ficoll-Paque, and ACK red cell lysis came afterward. This clonotype was seen only a few times. Its antigen is currently not known. Per-base qualities were not stored, and no clone one base away is much larger.

This TCR came from a human donor in good health. Some libraries in this study had Jurkat cell RNA spiked in. Sequenced material: naive CD8+ T cells from blood, with Jurkat cell RNA spiked in. This specimen's cell subset or site label, interpreted: FACS-sorted CD8+CD4-CCR7+CD45RA+ naive T cells. In this chain, TRBV28 is recombined with TRBJ2-2; 14 junctional bases match TRBD2. DNA sequence: TGTGCCAGCAGTCCCACGGGACTAGCGGGGGCACTGAACACCGGGGAGCTGTTTTTT. Its protein product is CASSPTGLAGALNTGELFF.